Here is one T cell receptor beta chain with its context. These data are taken from a study of blood T cell repertoires in COVID-19. Across the whole study: From T cells, B-cell-depleted T cells, or PBMCs came the material, which was cDNA or gDNA.

The age range of participants was about 18 to 100 years, with residence in about 25 US areas. In the original processing: Reference gene primer amplification in the assay estimated nucleated cell counts. Sequencing was performed with immunoSEQ multiplex PCR; in TCRdb, only in-frame clones are kept and a portion is missing. V and J calls and clone size come straight from that table; D and trimming were deduced from the DNA. The table has 350,000 or so clones, less than 90% seen once. Trimming removed 6 bases from V and 1 base from J, with 9 bases in between. This CDR3 comprises 13 residues. CDR1 MGHDK and CDR2 SYGVNS come from the germline V gene.

This sequence was found in a woman aged 25 to 39 who had recovered from COVID-19. Sequencing used PBMCs or T cells enriched from blood (not recorded which). The chain recombines TRBV25-1 with TRBJ1-1; tentatively, D is TRBD1 (5 bases). The CDR3 DNA is TGTGCCAGCAGCAACACAGGGAACACTGAAGCTTTCTTT. It is translated as CASSNTGNTEAFF.